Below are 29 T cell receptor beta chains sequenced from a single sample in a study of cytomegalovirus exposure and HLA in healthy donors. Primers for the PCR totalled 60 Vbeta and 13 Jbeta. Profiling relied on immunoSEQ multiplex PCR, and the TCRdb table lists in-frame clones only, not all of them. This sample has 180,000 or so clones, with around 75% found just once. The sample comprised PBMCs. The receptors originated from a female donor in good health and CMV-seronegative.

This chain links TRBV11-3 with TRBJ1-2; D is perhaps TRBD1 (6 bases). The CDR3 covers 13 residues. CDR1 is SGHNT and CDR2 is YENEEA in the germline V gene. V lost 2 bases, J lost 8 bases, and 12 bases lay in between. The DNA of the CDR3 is TGTGCCAGCAGCTTACGGGGGGCGCAAGGCTACACCTTC. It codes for CASSLRGAQGYTF.

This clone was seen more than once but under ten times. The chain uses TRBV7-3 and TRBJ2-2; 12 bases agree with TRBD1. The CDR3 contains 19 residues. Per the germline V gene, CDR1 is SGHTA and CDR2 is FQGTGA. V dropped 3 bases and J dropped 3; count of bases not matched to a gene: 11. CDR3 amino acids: CASSFRDRGLRSDTGELFF. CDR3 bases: TGTGCCAGCAGCTTCAGGGACAGGGGGCTTCGGTCGGACACCGGGGAGCTGTTTTTT.

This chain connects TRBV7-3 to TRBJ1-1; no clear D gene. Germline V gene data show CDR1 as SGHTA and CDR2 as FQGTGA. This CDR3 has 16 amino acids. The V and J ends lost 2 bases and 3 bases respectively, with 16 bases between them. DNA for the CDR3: TGTGCCAGCAGCTTAGTCCGAGCCGCTCGGGACACTGAAGCTTTCTTT. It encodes CASSLVRAARDTEAFF.

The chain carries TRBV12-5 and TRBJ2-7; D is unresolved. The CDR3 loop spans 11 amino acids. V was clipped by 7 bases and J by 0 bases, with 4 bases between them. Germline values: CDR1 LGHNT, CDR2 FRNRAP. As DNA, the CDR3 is TGTGCTAGTGCAGTCTCCTACGAGCAGTACTTC. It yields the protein CASAVSYEQYF.

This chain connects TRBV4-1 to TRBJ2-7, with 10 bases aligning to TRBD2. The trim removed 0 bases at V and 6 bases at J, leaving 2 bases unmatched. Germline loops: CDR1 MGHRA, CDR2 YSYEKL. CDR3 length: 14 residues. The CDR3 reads CASSQEKREGEQYF. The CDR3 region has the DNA TGCGCCAGCAGCCAAGAGAAGCGGGAGGGCGAGCAGTACTTC.

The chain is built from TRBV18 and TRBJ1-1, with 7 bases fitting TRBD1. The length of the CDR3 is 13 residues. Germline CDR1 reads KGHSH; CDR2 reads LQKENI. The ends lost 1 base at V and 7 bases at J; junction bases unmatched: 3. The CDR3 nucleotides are TGTGCCAGCTCACCACGGACAGGTAGTGAAGCTTTCTTT. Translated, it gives CASSPRTGSEAFF.

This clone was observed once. The chain's CDR3 is CASSTNSGGHYNEQFF. CDR3 bases: TGTGCCAGCAGCACCAATAGCGGGGGGCATTACAATGAGCAGTTCTTC. This chain uses TRBV21-1 with TRBJ2-1; the D segment call TRBD2 is taken from the table without a DNA check. TRBV21-1 is marked as a pseudogene. The CDR3 is made up of 16 amino acids.

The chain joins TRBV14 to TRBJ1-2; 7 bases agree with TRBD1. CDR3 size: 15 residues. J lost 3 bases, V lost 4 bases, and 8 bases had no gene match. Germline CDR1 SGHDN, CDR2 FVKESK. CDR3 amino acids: CASSRDRSLYYGYTF. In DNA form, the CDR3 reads TGTGCCAGCAGCCGGGACAGATCGTTATACTATGGCTACACCTTC.

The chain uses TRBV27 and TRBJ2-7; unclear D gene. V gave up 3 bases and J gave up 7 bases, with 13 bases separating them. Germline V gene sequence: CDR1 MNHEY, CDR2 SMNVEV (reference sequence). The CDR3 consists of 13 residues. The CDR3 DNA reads TGTGCCAGCAGTTTTAGAGAGATTGAAGAGCAGTACTTC. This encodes CASSFREIEEQYF.

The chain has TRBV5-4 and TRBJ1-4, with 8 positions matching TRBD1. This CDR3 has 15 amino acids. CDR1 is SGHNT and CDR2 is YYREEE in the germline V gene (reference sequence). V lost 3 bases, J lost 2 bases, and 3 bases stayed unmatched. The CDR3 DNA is TGTGCCAGCAGCTCCTGGACAGGGACTAATGAAAAACTGTTTTTT. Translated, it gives CASSSWTGTNEKLFF.

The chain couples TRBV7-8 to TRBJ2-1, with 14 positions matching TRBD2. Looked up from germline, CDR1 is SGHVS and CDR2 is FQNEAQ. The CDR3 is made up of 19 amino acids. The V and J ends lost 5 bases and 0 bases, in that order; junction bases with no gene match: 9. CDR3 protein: CASSPGLAGAQLSYNEQFF. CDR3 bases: TGTGCCAGCAGCCCGGGACTAGCGGGAGCCCAACTCTCCTACAATGAGCAGTTCTTC.

The CDR3 loop reads CASSGPDYNEQFF. CDR3 DNA sequence: TGTGCCAGCAGTGGGCCCGACTACAATGAGCAGTTCTTC. The J gene is TRBJ2-1, the V gene TRBV6-5; D gene ambiguous. The CDR3 is 13 residues long. The V end was cut by 5 bases, the J end by 3 bases, with 8 bases between. CDR1 is MNHEY, CDR2 SVGAGI, per germline.

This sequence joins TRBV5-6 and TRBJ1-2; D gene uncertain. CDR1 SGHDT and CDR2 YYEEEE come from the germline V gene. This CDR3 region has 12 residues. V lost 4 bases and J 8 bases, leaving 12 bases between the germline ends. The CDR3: CASSGEGRGYTF. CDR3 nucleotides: TGTGCCAGCAGCGGAGAGGGTAGGGGCTACACCTTC.

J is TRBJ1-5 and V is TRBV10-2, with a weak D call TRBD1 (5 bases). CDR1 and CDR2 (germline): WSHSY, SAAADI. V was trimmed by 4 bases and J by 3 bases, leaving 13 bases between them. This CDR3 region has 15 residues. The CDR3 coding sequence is TGCGCCAGCAGTGCGATAGGGGTTGACAATCAGCCCCAGCATTTT. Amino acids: CASSAIGVDNQPQHF.

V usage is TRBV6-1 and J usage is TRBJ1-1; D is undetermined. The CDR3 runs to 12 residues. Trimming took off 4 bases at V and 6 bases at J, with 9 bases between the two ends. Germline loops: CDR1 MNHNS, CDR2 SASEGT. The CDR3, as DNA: TGTGCCAGCAGTGTGTCGGGTCCTGAAGCTTTCTTT. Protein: CASSVSGPEAFF.

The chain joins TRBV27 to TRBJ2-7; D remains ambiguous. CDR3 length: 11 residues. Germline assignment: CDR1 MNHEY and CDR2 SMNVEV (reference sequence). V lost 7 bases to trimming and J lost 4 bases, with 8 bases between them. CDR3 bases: TGTGCCAGCAACTCAGGTTACGAGCAGTACTTC. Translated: CASNSGYEQYF.

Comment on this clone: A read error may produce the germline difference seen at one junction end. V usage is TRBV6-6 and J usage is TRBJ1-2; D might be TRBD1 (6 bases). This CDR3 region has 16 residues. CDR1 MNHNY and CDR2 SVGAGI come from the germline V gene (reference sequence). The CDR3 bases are TGTGCCAGCACTTACGGGGGGGCTTCCGGAATCTATGGCTACACCTTC. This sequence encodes CASTYGGASGIYGYTF.

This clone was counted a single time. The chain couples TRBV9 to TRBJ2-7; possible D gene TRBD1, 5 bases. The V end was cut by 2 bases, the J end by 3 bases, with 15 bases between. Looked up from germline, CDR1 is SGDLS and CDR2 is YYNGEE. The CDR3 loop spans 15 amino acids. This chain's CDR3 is CASSVNYDSYYEQYF. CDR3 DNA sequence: TGTGCCAGCAGCGTCAATTATGACAGTTACTACGAGCAGTACTTC.

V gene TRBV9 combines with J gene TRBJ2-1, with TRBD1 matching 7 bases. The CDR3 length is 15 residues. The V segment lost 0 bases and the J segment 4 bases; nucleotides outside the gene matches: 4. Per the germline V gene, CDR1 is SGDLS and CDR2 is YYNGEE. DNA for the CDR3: TGTGCCAGCAGCGTAGGGACAGGCTATTACAATGAGCAGTTCTTC. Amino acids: CASSVGTGYYNEQFF. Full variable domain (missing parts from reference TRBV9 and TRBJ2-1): DSGVTQTPKHLITATGQRVTLRCSPRSGDLSVYWYQQSLDQGLQFLIQYYNGEERAKGNILERFSAQQFPDLHSELNLSSLELGDSALYFCASSVGTGYYNEQFFGPGTRLTVL.

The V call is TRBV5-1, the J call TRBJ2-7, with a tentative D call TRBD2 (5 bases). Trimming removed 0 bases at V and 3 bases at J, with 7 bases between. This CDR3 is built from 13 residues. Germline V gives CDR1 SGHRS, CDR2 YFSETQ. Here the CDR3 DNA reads TGCGCCAGCAGCTTGGAGCGGATCTACGAGCAGTACTTC. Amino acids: CASSLERIYEQYF.

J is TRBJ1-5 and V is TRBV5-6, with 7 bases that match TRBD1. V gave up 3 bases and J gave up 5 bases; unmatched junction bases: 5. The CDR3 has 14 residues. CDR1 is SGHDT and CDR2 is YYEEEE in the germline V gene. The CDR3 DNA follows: TGTGCCAGCAGCTCCGGGACAGTCCATCAGCCCCAGCATTTT. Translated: CASSSGTVHQPQHF.

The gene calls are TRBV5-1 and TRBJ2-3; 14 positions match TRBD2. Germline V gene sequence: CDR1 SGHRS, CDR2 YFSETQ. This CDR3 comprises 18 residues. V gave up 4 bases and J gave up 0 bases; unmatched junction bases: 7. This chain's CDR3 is CASSPGLAGGYSTDTQYF. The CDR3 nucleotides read TGCGCCAGCAGCCCTGGACTAGCGGGGGGTTATAGCACAGATACGCAGTATTTT.

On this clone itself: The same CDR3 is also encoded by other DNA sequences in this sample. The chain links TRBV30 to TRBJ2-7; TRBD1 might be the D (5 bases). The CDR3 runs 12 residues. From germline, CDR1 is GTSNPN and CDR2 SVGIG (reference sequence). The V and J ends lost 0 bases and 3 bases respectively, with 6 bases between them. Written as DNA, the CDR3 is TGTGCCTGGAGTGTAACAGGCTACGAGCAGTACTTC. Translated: CAWSVTGYEQYF. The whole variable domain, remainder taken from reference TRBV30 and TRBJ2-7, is SQTIHQWPATLVQPVGSPLSLECTVEGTSNPNLYWYRQAAGRGLQLLFYSVGIGQISSEVPQNLSASRPQDRQFILSSKKLLLSDSGFYLCAWSVTGYEQYFGPGTRLTVT.

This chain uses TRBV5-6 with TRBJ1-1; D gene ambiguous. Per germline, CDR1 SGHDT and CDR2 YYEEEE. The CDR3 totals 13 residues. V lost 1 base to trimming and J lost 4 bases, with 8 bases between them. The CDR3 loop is CASSLSVATEAFF. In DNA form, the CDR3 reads TGTGCCAGCAGCTTGTCTGTAGCCACTGAAGCTTTCTTT. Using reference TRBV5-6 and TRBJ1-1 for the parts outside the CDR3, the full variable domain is DAGVTQSPTHLIKTRGQQVTLRCSPKSGHDTVSWYQQALGQGPQFIFQYYEEEERQRGNFPDRFSGHQFPNYSSELNVNALLLGDSALYLCASSLSVATEAFFGQGTRLTVV.

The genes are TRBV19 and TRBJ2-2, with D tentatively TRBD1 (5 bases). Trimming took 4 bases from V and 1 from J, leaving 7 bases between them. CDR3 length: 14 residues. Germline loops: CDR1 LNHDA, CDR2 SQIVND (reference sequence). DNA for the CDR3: TGTGCCAGTAGTACAGGGTTGAACACCGGGGAGCTGTTTTTT. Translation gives CASSTGLNTGELFF.

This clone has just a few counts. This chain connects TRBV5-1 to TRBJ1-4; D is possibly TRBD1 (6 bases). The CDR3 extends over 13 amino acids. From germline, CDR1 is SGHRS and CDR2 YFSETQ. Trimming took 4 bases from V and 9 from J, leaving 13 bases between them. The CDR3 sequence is CASSPPGTKKLFF. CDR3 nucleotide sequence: TGCGCCAGCAGCCCTCCGGGGACAAAAAAACTGTTTTTT.

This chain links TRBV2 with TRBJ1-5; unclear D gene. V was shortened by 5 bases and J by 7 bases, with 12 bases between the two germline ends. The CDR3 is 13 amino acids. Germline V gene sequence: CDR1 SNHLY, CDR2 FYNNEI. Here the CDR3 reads CASSTRGPQPQHF. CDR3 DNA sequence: TGTGCCAGCAGTACCCGGGGTCCCCAGCCCCAGCATTTT.

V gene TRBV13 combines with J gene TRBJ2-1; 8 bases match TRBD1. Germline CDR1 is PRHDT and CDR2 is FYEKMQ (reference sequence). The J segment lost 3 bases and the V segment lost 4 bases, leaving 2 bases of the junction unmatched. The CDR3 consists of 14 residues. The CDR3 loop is CASSWGQVYNEQFF. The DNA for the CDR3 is TGTGCCAGCAGCTGGGGACAGGTCTACAATGAGCAGTTCTTC.

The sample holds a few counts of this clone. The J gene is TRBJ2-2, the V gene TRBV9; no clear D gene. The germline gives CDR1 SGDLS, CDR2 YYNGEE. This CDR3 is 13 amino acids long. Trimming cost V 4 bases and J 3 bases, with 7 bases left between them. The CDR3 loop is CASSPQDTGELFF. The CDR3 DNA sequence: TGTGCCAGCAGCCCACAAGACACCGGGGAGCTGTTTTTT.